These T cell receptor beta chains were read from a single sample in a study of T cells in Graves' hyperthyroidism and ophthalmopathy. MiXCR was run by TCRdb on the multiplex PCR reads, yielding one entry per CDR3 protein. This sample has 500,000 to 600,000 distinct CDR3 sequences, with 46% found just once. The sequencing sample was made of peripheral blood or thyroid tissue (not recorded which). The receptors shown here come from a young woman with Graves' hyperthyroidism. CDR3s include the opening cysteine and the closing phenylalanine or tryptophan. Each record gives: V gene, clone size, D gene, J gene, CDR3 protein, CDR3 DNA. D genes are given only for firm matches. Some rows mark clone size as missing; the rest say once, few, many or name a class of expanded clone.

TRBV10-2	.	TRBD1	TRBJ1-4	CASRGTGSEKLFF	TGCGCCAGCAGGGGGACAGGTTCCGAAAAACTGTTTTTT
TRBV7-6	many	.	TRBJ1-1	CASSLGIGGRSEAFF	TGTGCCAGCAGCTTAGGAATCGGTGGTAGAAGTGAAGCTTTCTTT
TRBV7-3	many	.	TRBJ1-6	CASSLLGPQEGSPLHF	TGTGCCAGCAGCTTATTGGGACCACAAGAGGGTTCACCCCTCCACTTT
TRBV30	few	.	TRBJ2-7	CAWSTLSYEQYF	TGTGCCTGGAGTACTCTTTCCTACGAGCAGTACTTC
TRBV7-3	.	TRBD2	TRBJ2-1	CASSSPTSGRGHEQFF	TGTGCCAGCAGCTCCCCAACTAGCGGGAGGGGGCATGAGCAGTTCTTC
TRBV27	many	.	TRBJ1-2	CASSGTRPNGFYGYTF	TGTGCCAGCAGTGGGACTCGGCCAAACGGGTTCTATGGCTACACCTTC
TRBV29-1	.	.	TRBJ2-7	CSGQGEADEQYF	TGCAGCGGGCAGGGCGAGGCGGACGAGCAGTACTTC
TRBV5-1	many	TRBD1	TRBJ1-2	CASSLGPGQGNYGYTF	TGCGCCAGCAGCTTGGGACCGGGACAGGGAAACTATGGCTACACCTTC
TRBV2	many	.	TRBJ2-7	CASGKGSYEQYF	TGTGCCAGCGGAAAGGGCTCCTACGAGCAGTACTTC
TRBV7-9	many	.	TRBJ1-1	CASSLVNSGYQATEAFF	TGTGCCAGCAGCTTAGTAAACAGCGGTTACCAGGCCACTGAAGCTTTCTTT
TRBV27	many	TRBD1	TRBJ1-2	CASSFRGQNYGYTF	TGTGCCAGCAGTTTCAGGGGGCAAAACTATGGCTACACCTTC
TRBV6-4	once	TRBD1	TRBJ1-6	CASSSPGQGDNSPLHF	TGTGCCAGCAGTTCTCCGGGACAGGGGGATAATTCACCCCTCCACTTT
TRBV10-3	.	.	TRBJ1-5	CAISDPTSNQPQHF	TGTGCCATCAGTGACCCGACTAGCAATCAGCCCCAGCATTTT
TRBV3-1	few	.	TRBJ2-7	CASSQVYYEQYF	TGTGCCAGCAGCCAAGTTTACTACGAGCAGTACTTC
TRBV11-2	.	.	TRBJ2-5	CASSSRTTEEGQYF	TGTGCCAGCAGCTCCCGGACTACGGAAGAGGGCCAGTACTTC
TRBV3-1	many	.	TRBJ1-2	CASSPSGRYYGYTF	TGTGCCAGCAGCCCGTCGGGACGGTACTATGGCTACACCTTC
TRBV7-9	.	TRBD2	TRBJ2-5	CASSQATSGQTQYF	TGTGCCAGCAGCCAAGCGACTAGCGGGCAGACCCAGTACTTC
TRBV7-2	many	.	TRBJ1-5	CASSPEYSNQPQHF	TGTGCCAGCAGCCCCGAATATAGCAATCAGCCCCAGCATTTT
TRBV12-3/TRBV12-4	many	.	TRBJ1-5	CTSSLKGSTPQHF	TGTACCAGCAGTTTGAAAGGGTCAACCCCCCAGCATTTT
TRBV7-9	many	.	TRBJ1-1	CASSTTGTMLLDTEAFF	TGTGCCAGCAGCACCACAGGGACGATGTTACTGGACACTGAAGCTTTCTTT
TRBV5-1	few	TRBD1	TRBJ2-5	CASSATGGPETQYF	TGCGCCAGCAGCGCCACAGGGGGCCCAGAGACCCAGTACTTC
TRBV9	.	TRBD2	TRBJ2-5	CASSEPTSGGNLDTQYF	TGTGCCAGCAGCGAACCAACTAGCGGGGGGAATCTTGATACGCAGTACTTC
TRBV24-1	many	TRBD2	TRBJ2-7	CATSDGTSDYEQYF	TGTGCCACCAGTGACGGGACTAGCGACTACGAGCAGTACTTC
TRBV7-9	.	TRBD2	TRBJ2-5	CASSPSNFGLGGTQYF	TGTGCCAGCAGCCCCAGTAATTTTGGACTAGGTGGGACCCAGTACTTC
TRBV28	many	.	TRBJ1-4	CASLREKLFF	TGTGCCAGTCTTCGAGAAAAACTGTTTTTT
TRBV7-3	.	.	TRBJ2-7	CASSLKVWEEQYF	TGTGCCAGCAGCTTAAAGGTGTGGGAAGAGCAGTACTTC
TRBV7-9	many	TRBD2	TRBJ2-6	CASESSAGLAGISGANVLTF	TGTGCCAGCGAATCGAGTGCGGGACTAGCGGGTATCTCTGGGGCCAACGTCCTGACTTTC
TRBV5-6	many	TRBD1	TRBJ2-6	CASSPNRDRGSGGANVLTF	TGTGCCAGCAGCCCGAACCGGGACAGGGGATCTGGTGGGGCCAACGTCCTGACTTTC
TRBV20-1	.	TRBD2	TRBJ2-7	CSARLAGEQYF	TGCAGTGCTAGACTAGCGGGAGAGCAGTACTTC
TRBV14	many	.	TRBJ2-7	CASSNDWTAYEQYF	TGTGCCAGCAGCAACGACTGGACAGCCTACGAGCAGTACTTC
TRBV19	.	.	TRBJ2-2	CASKPLSAADTGELFF	TGTGCCAGTAAGCCCCTTTCAGCGGCTGACACCGGGGAGCTGTTTTTT
TRBV11-3	.	TRBD2	TRBJ2-3	CASSPGTSGTDTQYF	TGTGCCAGCAGCCCAGGGACTAGCGGCACAGATACGCAGTATTTT
TRBV2	few	.	TRBJ2-3	CASSEERRDTQYF	TGTGCCAGCAGTGAGGAAAGGAGAGATACGCAGTATTTT
TRBV10-3	.	TRBD2	TRBJ2-7	CAISDGLAGFEQYF	TGTGCCATCAGCGATGGACTAGCGGGATTTGAGCAGTACTTC
TRBV29-1	.	TRBD1	TRBJ1-2	CSSLGTGEIYGYTF	TGCAGCAGCCTGGGGACAGGGGAGATCTATGGCTACACCTTC
TRBV6-2/TRBV6-3	.	TRBD1	TRBJ1-1	CATRTGRANTEAFF	TGTGCCACTCGGACAGGTCGGGCGAACACTGAAGCTTTCTTT
TRBV29-1	many	.	TRBJ1-1	CSGEDRSNTEAFF	TGCAGCGGCGAAGACAGGTCGAACACTGAAGCTTTCTTT
TRBV7-8	.	TRBD1	TRBJ1-5	CASSLGRGTGRTF	TGTGCCAGCAGCTTGGGCAGGGGGACAGGGAGAACCTTT
TRBV19	many	.	TRBJ1-1	CASGPNSGAMNTEAFF	TGTGCCAGTGGCCCTAACTCGGGGGCCATGAACACTGAAGCTTTCTTT
TRBV10-3	many	.	TRBJ1-1	CAISESGGRMNTEAFF	TGTGCCATCAGTGAGTCGGGCGGCCGGATGAACACTGAAGCTTTCTTT
TRBV15	many	.	TRBJ1-5	CATSRAKGSPPQHF	TGTGCCACCAGCAGAGCAAAAGGTTCTCCGCCCCAGCATTTT
TRBV12-5	.	.	TRBJ1-6	CATSGAGGSPLHF	TGTGCCACCAGTGGGGCCGGGGGTTCACCCCTCCACTTT
TRBV5-8	.	TRBD1	TRBJ1-5	CASSLGDSQPQHF	TGTGCCAGCAGCCTCGGGGACAGTCAGCCCCAGCATTTT
TRBV12-5	.	TRBD2	TRBJ2-6	CASSSAGAHSGANVLTF	TGTGCCAGCAGTTCAGCGGGGGCACACTCTGGGGCCAACGTCCTGACTTTC
TRBV10-3	.	TRBD2	TRBJ2-1	CAISRTSAPTNEQFF	TGTGCCATCAGCCGTACTAGCGCGCCGACAAATGAGCAGTTCTTC